The 26 T cell receptor beta chains in this list originate from one sample, sequenced in a study of T-cell reconstitution after alpha-beta-depleted transplantation in children. Unique molecular identifiers were built into the TCRbeta library. MiXCR, applied by TCRdb to the PCR reads, yields one record per CDR3 protein. This table holds about 830,000 distinct CDR3 sequences, around 15% found once. The source material was PBMCs, mostly from graft donor cells, sampled 360 days after TCRalphabeta/CD19-depleted stem cell transplant. The receptors shown here come from a male patient under 18 who had a stem cell transplant for acute lymphoblastic leukemia, so the T cells may come from the graft donor.

This chain joins TRBV7-9 and TRBJ2-7; tentative D call: TRBD1 (6 bases). Trimming pared 4 bases from V and 3 bases from J, leaving 13 bases between. Germline CDR1 is SEHNR and CDR2 is FQNEAQ (reference sequence). The CDR3 consists of 14 residues. The CDR3 coding sequence is TGTGCCAGCAGCTCACAGGACAGAAGCTACGAGCAGTACTTC. Protein product: CASSSQDRSYEQYF.

The rearrangement joins TRBV4-1 to TRBJ2-5; 7 positions match TRBD1. Unmatched junction bases numbered 4, after V lost 5 bases and J lost 4 bases. Germline V gene data show CDR1 as MGHRA and CDR2 as YSYEKL. CDR3 length: 13 amino acids. The CDR3 here is CASSMGTVETQYF. DNA of the CDR3: TGCGCCAGCAGCATGGGGACAGTAGAGACCCAGTACTTC.

CDR3 sequence: CSVRKGGQFYEQYF. The CDR3 region has the DNA TGCAGTGTTCGAAAGGGGGGGCAGTTCTACGAGCAGTACTTC. This chain joins TRBV20-1 and TRBJ2-7, with D possibly being TRBD2 (7 bases). Germline CDR1 is DFQATT and CDR2 is SNEGSKA (reference sequence). Trimming shortened V by 7 bases and J by 3 bases, and 19 bases separated the two germline ends. The CDR3 extends over 14 amino acids.

The sample holds a few counts of this clonotype. The chain couples TRBV5-5 to TRBJ2-5, with 7 bases that match TRBD2. Germline-derived CDR1 and CDR2 are SGHKS and YYEKEE (reference sequence). The length of the CDR3 is 16 residues. The V gene end was trimmed by 0 bases and the J gene end by 0 bases; junction bases not matched to a gene: 5. DNA of the CDR3: TGTGCCAGCAGCTTGGTGCCTAGCGGATACCAAGAGACCCAGTACTTC. Its translation is CASSLVPSGYQETQYF.

This clonotype was recorded a few times. CDR3 sequence (DNA): TGTGCCGGCTCTCAAGGGGGACAACCCTACGAGCAGTACTTC. Translated: CAGSQGGQPYEQYF. The rearrangement links TRBV2 to TRBJ2-7; a possible D gene is TRBD1 (6 bases). Germline V lookup: CDR1 SNHLY, CDR2 FYNNEI. V was shortened by 11 bases and J by 2 bases, with 19 bases between the two germline ends. The CDR3 contains 14 residues.

This clonotype was observed a handful of times. The genes are TRBV12-3 or TRBV12-4 and TRBJ1-3; D ambiguous. The CDR3 extends over 15 amino acids. Trimming left V 6 bases short and J 3 bases short, with 15 bases between. The CDR3 coding sequence is TGTGCCAGCAGCTCTCGGGCCTCCATTGGAAACACCATATATTTT. This translates into CASSSRASIGNTIYF.

This clonotype has more than one count but fewer than ten. The DNA of the CDR3 is TGCAGTGCTAGAGATGGACTAGCGGGAGTATACTCCTACAATGAGCAGTTCTTC. Protein: CSARDGLAGVYSYNEQFF. The rearrangement uses TRBV20-1 and TRBJ2-1; 13 bases line up with TRBD2. With V trimmed by 0 bases and J by 0 bases, 5 bases remained unmatched. CDR1 and CDR2 (germline): DFQATT, SNEGSKA (reference sequence). This CDR3 region has 18 residues.

This clonotype was counted a few times. The V call is TRBV29-1, the J call TRBJ2-1; 14 bases agree with TRBD2. J was trimmed by 0 bases and V by 4 bases; bases with no gene match: 14. Germline CDR1 is SQVTM and CDR2 is ANQGSEA. This CDR3 has 20 amino acids. This chain's CDR3 is CSVAAGLAGVLLSSYNEQFF. The CDR3 nucleotides read TGCAGCGTTGCCGCGGGACTAGCGGGAGTCCTTTTAAGCTCCTACAATGAGCAGTTCTTC.

This clonotype was seen many times. The chain is built from TRBV28 and TRBJ2-3; unclear D gene. Germline V gene data show CDR1 as MDHEN and CDR2 as SYDVKM. Trimming stripped 0 bases from V and 6 bases from J, with 7 bases between. This CDR3 comprises 13 residues. CDR3 bases: TGTGCCAGCAGTTTATGGTTAGACGATACGCAGTATTTT. It translates to CASSLWLDDTQYF.

The chain carries TRBV6-1 and TRBJ1-1; D is uncertain. V was clipped by 7 bases and J by 3 bases, with 12 bases between them. The CDR3 has 13 residues. Looked up from germline, CDR1 is MNHNS and CDR2 is SASEGT. The CDR3: CASTPGRYTEAFF. The CDR3 DNA reads as TGTGCCAGCACTCCAGGACGGTACACTGAAGCTTTCTTT.

V is TRBV25-1 and J is TRBJ1-3, with a weak D call TRBD1 (6 bases). This CDR3 contains 13 residues. Germline CDR1 reads MGHDK; CDR2 reads SYGVNS. Between the trimmed V and J ends, which lost 4 bases and 8 bases, there was a span of 12 bases. As DNA, the CDR3 is TGTGCCAGCAGTGGGACAGTCTACGACACCATATATTTT. It specifies CASSGTVYDTIYF.

This clonotype was counted between two and nine times. The V gene is TRBV9, the J gene TRBJ2-1; a weak D match, TRBD2 (6 bases). V was pared by 4 bases and J by 4 bases, with 15 bases between. Germline CDR1 reads SGDLS; CDR2 reads YYNGEE. CDR3 size: 15 residues. The CDR3 nucleotides read TGTGCCAGCAGCAAACGGACTAACCTTTACAATGAGCAGTTCTTC. It specifies CASSKRTNLYNEQFF.

V usage is TRBV11-2 and J usage is TRBJ2-3; no reliable D call. Germline CDR1 SGHAT, CDR2 FQNNGV. The CDR3 loop spans 17 amino acids. Trimming took off 0 bases at V and 4 bases at J, with 17 bases between the two ends. The CDR3 nucleotides read TGTGCCAGCAGCTTAGAGGTGGCCTCATTAGATTCAGATACGCAGTATTTT. Translated: CASSLEVASLDSDTQYF.

The rearrangement joins TRBV4-1 to TRBJ2-3; 7 nucleotides align to TRBD2. V gave up 1 base and J gave up 4 bases; unmatched junction bases: 26. This CDR3 is built from 22 residues. Germline V gene data show CDR1 as MGHRA and CDR2 as YSYEKL. The CDR3 loop is CASSQGQPAAGGVAGASDTQYF. CDR3 DNA sequence: TGCGCCAGCAGCCAAGGCCAACCCGCGGCTGGGGGAGTAGCGGGTGCATCAGATACGCAGTATTTT.

This clonotype was seen repeatedly, ten times or more. The chain employs TRBV12-3 or TRBV12-4 and TRBJ1-3; D unresolved. The V end was cut by 4 bases, the J end by 2 bases, with 9 bases between. The CDR3 is 14 amino acids. The CDR3 DNA reads TGTGCCAGCAGTTCCTGGGCTCCTGGAAACACCATATATTTT. Translating it yields CASSSWAPGNTIYF.

This chain uses TRBV20-1 with TRBJ2-7, with 7 bases matching TRBD2. V was clipped by 4 bases and J by 3 bases; unmatched bases: 3. The CDR3 extends over 12 amino acids. Germline values: CDR1 DFQATT, CDR2 SNEGSKA (reference sequence). The CDR3 DNA sequence: TGCAGTGCTATGGGCGGGAGCTACGAGCAGTACTTC. Encoded protein: CSAMGGSYEQYF.

The chain is built from TRBV5-1 and TRBJ1-6; no reliable D call. Trimming removed 0 bases at V and 8 bases at J, with 9 bases between. CDR1 and CDR2 from the germline V gene are SGHRS and YFSETQ. This CDR3 spans 14 amino acids. The CDR3 DNA follows: TGCGCCAGCAGCTTGGGCCAGGTCTATTCACCCCTCCACTTT. Protein product: CASSLGQVYSPLHF.

This clonotype has a handful of counts. The chain links TRBV4-2 to TRBJ2-7, with a weak D call TRBD2 (6 bases). Germline loops: CDR1 LGHNA, CDR2 YNFKEQ. V was cut by 6 bases and J by 1 base, with 13 bases left in between. The CDR3 totals 14 residues. The CDR3 here is CASRSTGTSYEQYF. The CDR3 DNA follows: TGTGCCAGCAGAAGCACCGGGACTTCCTACGAGCAGTACTTC.

This clonotype has just a few counts. The chain links TRBV12-3 or TRBV12-4 to TRBJ2-7; D perhaps matches TRBD2 (5 bases). V lost 5 bases to trimming and J lost 1 base, with 18 bases between them. This CDR3 is built from 16 residues. CDR3 DNA: TGTGCCAGCAGTCTTCGGGGTGCCGGACGGTCCTACGAGCAGTACTTC. Amino acid sequence: CASSLRGAGRSYEQYF.

The sample holds many counts of this clonotype. The rearrangement uses TRBV12-3 or TRBV12-4 and TRBJ2-1, with D unclear. The CDR3 is made up of 12 amino acids. The V gene lost 2 bases and the J gene lost 9 bases, with 8 bases spanning the gap. The CDR3 loop is CASSLSFSEQFF. The CDR3 nucleotides read TGTGCCAGCAGTTTAAGCTTCAGTGAGCAGTTCTTC.

This clonotype has just a few counts. V and J are TRBV27 and TRBJ2-1, with D uncertain. V gave up 0 bases and J gave up 3 bases, with 9 bases separating them. Germline loops: CDR1 MNHEY, CDR2 SMNVEV (reference sequence). CDR3 length: 15 residues. The CDR3 nucleotides are TGTGCCAGCAGTTTATCAGGGAACGGCTACAATGAGCAGTTCTTC. Translated, it gives CASSLSGNGYNEQFF.

This clonotype showed up just a few times. The rearrangement links TRBV24-1 to TRBJ2-7; no definite D call. The V and J ends lost 4 bases and 4 bases respectively, with 4 bases between them. There are 11 residues in the CDR3. Germline lookup yields CDR1 KGHDR and CDR2 SFDVKD. In DNA, the CDR3 is TGTGCCACCAGTGACAAATACGAGCAGTACTTC. Its protein is CATSDKYEQYF.

The V gene is TRBV12-3 or TRBV12-4, the J gene TRBJ2-7; 8 bases are a match to TRBD1. V gave up 6 bases and J gave up 2 bases; unmatched junction bases: 9. CDR3 length: 15 residues. CDR3 sequence (DNA): TGTGCCAGCAGCCCCGGACAGGGCCTCCCCTACGAGCAGTACTTC. Its protein product is CASSPGQGLPYEQYF.

This clonotype was counted at least ten times. V and J are TRBV5-1 and TRBJ2-5; D is unresolved. V shed 0 bases and J shed 0 bases, with 9 bases lying between them. This CDR3 has 15 residues. Germline loops: CDR1 SGHRS, CDR2 YFSETQ. The CDR3 region is CASSLAGEYQETQYF. The CDR3 DNA is TGCGCCAGCAGCTTGGCTGGAGAGTACCAAGAGACCCAGTACTTC.

The genes are TRBV5-1 and TRBJ2-7, with D tentatively TRBD2 (5 bases). Germline values: CDR1 SGHRS, CDR2 YFSETQ. The CDR3 has 15 amino acids. V shed 1 base and J shed 7 bases, with 18 bases lying between them. CDR3 amino acids: CASSLMPGNRGEQYF. The CDR3, as DNA: TGCGCCAGCAGCTTGATGCCAGGCAACCGGGGAGAGCAGTACTTC.

This clonotype was detected only a few times. The rearrangement links TRBV7-7 to TRBJ2-7; 9 nucleotides match TRBD2. Per germline, CDR1 SSHAT and CDR2 FNYEAQ (reference sequence). The CDR3 has 15 residues. V dropped 2 bases and J dropped 8; count of bases not matched to a gene: 10. The chain's CDR3 is CASSLIAGAPGKQYF. For the CDR3, the DNA is TGTGCCAGCAGCTTAATAGCGGGGGCGCCCGGAAAGCAGTACTTC.